This is a list of T cell receptor beta chains from one sample in a study of blood T cells in healthy people across ages. TCRdb re-called the 5' RACE reads through MiXCR, storing one row per CDR3 protein. The sample shows about 810,000 distinct CDR3 sequences, roughly 40% of them seen only once. The specimen was blood. The source of these receptors is a man between 18 and 35 years old in good health. CDR3s include the opening cysteine and the closing phenylalanine or tryptophan. The order of the fields is CDR3 length, D gene, V gene, J gene, clone size, CDR3 DNA, CDR3 protein. The D gene is left open where the match is weak. Expanded clones get a size class; other rows say once, few or many, or leave the size out.

14	.	TRBV4-1	TRBJ1-2	.	TGCGCCAGCAGCCGAGAACCCGGGAGAGGAGGCTACACCTTC	CASSREPGRGGYTF
19	TRBD2	TRBV27	TRBJ2-1	.	TGTGCCAGCAGTTTAACGGGGCACTATTCCTTAACTAGCGACAATGAGCAGTTCTTC	CASSLTGHYSLTSDNEQFF
14	.	TRBV29-1	TRBJ2-2	.	TGCAGCGTTGAATCCCTGGAGAACACCGGGGAGCTGTTTTTT	CSVESLENTGELFF
13	TRBD1	TRBV25-1	TRBJ1-5	.	TGTGCCAGCAGTGGAGGGGGCCTCCAGCCCCAGCATTTT	CASSGGGLQPQHF
14	.	TRBV12-3/TRBV12-4	TRBJ2-7	many	TGTGCCAGCAGTTTACTTACGGGGACCTACGAGCAGTACTTC	CASSLLTGTYEQYF
15	TRBD2	TRBV29-1	TRBJ2-7	.	TGCAGCGCTTGGACTAGTGGGGCCCCATCCTACGAGCAGTACTTC	CSAWTSGAPSYEQYF
18	TRBD1	TRBV24-1	TRBJ2-7	few	TGTGCCACCAGTGATTTTGGGACAGGGGGTTCATCGCCCCATGAGCAGTACTTC	CATSDFGTGGSSPHEQYF
12	.	TRBV6-5	TRBJ2-7	.	TGTGCCAGCTTTCGGCCGAACTACGAGCAGTACTTC	CASFRPNYEQYF
13	.	TRBV14	TRBJ1-2	.	TGTGCCAGCAGCCAAGGGGGTCCCTCCGGCTACACCTTC	CASSQGGPSGYTF
14	.	TRBV12-3/TRBV12-4	TRBJ2-3	.	TGTGCCAGCAGTTTAGCGACTAGGGCAGATACGCAGTATTTT	CASSLATRADTQYF
13	.	TRBV20-1	TRBJ1-5	few	TGCAGTGCTAGCAGCCAAGTCAATCAGCCCCAGCATTTT	CSASSQVNQPQHF
16	TRBD2	TRBV12-3/TRBV12-4	TRBJ2-1	.	TGTGCCAGCAGTTTTGCTAGCGGGGGATCTTACAATGAGCAGTTCTTC	CASSFASGGSYNEQFF
11	.	TRBV29-1	TRBJ2-7	.	TGCAGCGCATCTCTCGGATACGAGCAGTACTTC	CSASLGYEQYF
16	TRBD2	TRBV9	TRBJ2-1	.	TGTGCCAGCAGCGCGACCCTAACTAGCGGGGTGAATGAGCAGTTCTTC	CASSATLTSGVNEQFF
15	TRBD1	TRBV5-1	TRBJ1-2	few	TGCGCCAGCAGCATGACAGGGGGTCGCAACTATGGCTACACCTTC	CASSMTGGRNYGYTF
18	TRBD1	TRBV20-1	TRBJ1-5	few	TGCAGTGCTAGAGGCCAGGGGGGCGGTATACGAAGCAATCAGCCCCAGCATTTT	CSARGQGGGIRSNQPQHF
11	.	TRBV9	TRBJ1-2	few	TGTGCCAGCAACGGACCTTATGGCTACACCTTC	CASNGPYGYTF
15	.	TRBV5-1	TRBJ2-5	.	TGCGCCAGCAGCTTGGCCAACGGGGGGCAGGAGACCCAGTACTTC	CASSLANGGQETQYF
13	.	TRBV28	TRBJ2-7	.	TGTGCCAGGAGAGGGGGGCGGTACTACGAGCAGTACTTC	CARRGGRYYEQYF
15	.	TRBV9	TRBJ2-7	few	TGTGCCAGCAGCGCGGGCCCGGAGGCGGTAAACGAGCAGTACTTC	CASSAGPEAVNEQYF
16	TRBD2	TRBV20-1	TRBJ2-1	.	TGCAGTGCTAGTGCCATCTTAGCGGGGGGGCGGGATGAGAAGTTCTTC	CSASAILAGGRDEKFF
13	.	TRBV15	TRBJ2-1	many	TGTGCCACCAGCAGAGCCATCGGAAATGAGCAGTTCTTC	CATSRAIGNEQFF
12	.	TRBV20-1	TRBJ2-5	few	TGCAGTGCTTCCTCTGGGCAAGAGACCCAGTACTTC	CSASSGQETQYF
11	.	TRBV12-3/TRBV12-4	TRBJ2-1	few	TGTGCCAGCAGTTCCTCAGGGAGAGGGTTCTTC	CASSSSGRGFF
19	.	TRBV10-3	TRBJ2-7	.	TGTGCCATTAGTGAGCACTTAAGAAGGGGTCCTTCGCAAATTGATGAGCAGTACTTC	CAISEHLRRGPSQIDEQYF
16	.	TRBV12-3/TRBV12-4	TRBJ2-3	many	TGTGCCAGCAGTCTAGGAACAGGGACCTCACAGGGTACGCAGTATTTT	CASSLGTGTSQGTQYF
16	TRBD1	TRBV9	TRBJ2-7	.	TGTGCCAGCAGCGGCGCCCCGGACAGGAACTACAATGAGCAGTACTTC	CASSGAPDRNYNEQYF
14	.	TRBV12-3/TRBV12-4	TRBJ1-2	many	TGTGCCAGCAGTGAACAGGGCAGTAACTATGGCTACACCTTC	CASSEQGSNYGYTF
15	.	TRBV28	TRBJ2-7	few	TGTGCCAGCAGTTTGGGGTCGAGCTCCTACAATGAGCAGTACTTC	CASSLGSSSYNEQYF
14	.	TRBV7-2	TRBJ2-3	few	TGTGCCTGCAGCTTGGACTTAGGGACAGATACGCAGTATTTT	CACSLDLGTDTQYF
15	TRBD2	TRBV10-3	TRBJ2-7	.	TGTGCCATCAAAGTTACTAGCGGGGGTTCCTACGAGCAGTACTTC	CAIKVTSGGSYEQYF
13	.	TRBV7-2	TRBJ2-5	.	TGTGCCAGCAGCGTTCGCGGGGCGGCTGAGCAGTACTTC	CASSVRGAAEQYF
17	.	TRBV4-3	TRBJ2-4	few	TGCGCCAGCAGCCAAGGGAGTGCACTTCTAGCCAAAAACATTCAGTACTTC	CASSQGSALLAKNIQYF
13	.	TRBV12-3/TRBV12-4	TRBJ2-7	many	TGTGCCAGCAGTTACTCCCGGGACTACGAGCAGTACTTC	CASSYSRDYEQYF
16	.	TRBV5-1	TRBJ2-7	.	TGCGCCAGCAGCTCGACCTCTCCTTACTCCTACAATGAGCAGTACTTC	CASSSTSPYSYNEQYF
15	.	TRBV3-1	TRBJ2-5	few	TGTGCCAGCAGCCAAGATTGGGCATCTCAAGAGACCCAGTACTTC	CASSQDWASQETQYF
13	.	TRBV20-1	TRBJ1-2	many	TGCAGTGCTAGATCAGAGTTTAACTATGGCTACACCTTC	CSARSEFNYGYTF
14	TRBD1	TRBV4-3	TRBJ1-5	.	TGCGCCAGCAGCCAAGGACAGGGCGAGCAGCCCCAGCATTTT	CASSQGQGEQPQHF
13	.	TRBV5-1	TRBJ2-3	many	TGCGCCAGCAGCCCCCGACAGGCCGATACGCAGTATTTT	CASSPRQADTQYF
15	TRBD1	TRBV12-3/TRBV12-4	TRBJ1-6	few	TGTGCCAGCAGTCCAACCGGGACAGCGGATTCACCCCTCCACTTT	CASSPTGTADSPLHF